The clone carrying this TCR beta chain has a single count. Its antigen is as yet unknown. This sample stems from a study of a mutant IDH1 vaccine in newly diagnosed glioma. As for the study in general: Treated individuals were 62.5% male and approximately 38% female, averaging approximately 40 years of age. Patients got radiotherapy, temozolomide, or both beforehand, and most got both.

The germline V and J ends were trimmed by 2 bases and 10 bases, with 14 bases remaining between them. CDR3 length equals 12 residues. The germline gives CDR1 GTSNPN, CDR2 SVGIG (reference sequence). Time point in this sample: week 47, end of study. Each dose of the vaccine consisted of 300 ug of mutant IDH1 20-mer peptide, with topical imiquimod. Measured with immunoSEQ multiplex PCR; TCRdb has only the in-frame clones, and not every one. The sample records some 38,000 clones, over 70% being singletons. This rearrangement joins TRBV30 to TRBJ1-1, with a tentative D call TRBD1 (5 bases). This receptor was taken from a man aged 40-50 years with glioma. The source was PBMCs, collected from a glioma patient whose treatment included an IDH1 peptide vaccine. CDR3 sequence: CAWSTVPGLAFF. The DNA of the CDR3 is TGTGCCTGGAGTACAGTACCGGGACTAGCTTTCTTT. The complete variable domain, with remaining parts taken from reference TRBV30 and TRBJ1-1, reads SQTIHQWPATLVQPVGSPLSLECTVEGTSNPNLYWYRQAAGRGLQLLFYSVGIGQISSEVPQNLSASRPQDRQFILSSKKLLLSDSGFYLCAWSTVPGLAFFGQGTRLTVV.